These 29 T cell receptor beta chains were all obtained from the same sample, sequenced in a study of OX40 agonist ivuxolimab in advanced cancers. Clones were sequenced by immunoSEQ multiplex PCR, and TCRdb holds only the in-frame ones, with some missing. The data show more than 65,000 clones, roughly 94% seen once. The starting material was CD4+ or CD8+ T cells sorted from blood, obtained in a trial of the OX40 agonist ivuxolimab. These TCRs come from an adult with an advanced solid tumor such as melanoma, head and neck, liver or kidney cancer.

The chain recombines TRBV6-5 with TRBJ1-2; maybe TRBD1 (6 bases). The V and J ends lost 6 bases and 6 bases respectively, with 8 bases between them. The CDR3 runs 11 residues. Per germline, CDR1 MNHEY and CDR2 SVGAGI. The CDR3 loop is CASSQGNGYTF. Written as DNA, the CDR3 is TGTGCCAGCAGCCAGGGGAATGGCTACACCTTC.

Here the CDR3 DNA reads TGCGCCAGCAGCCAGGCCCAGGGACCCTACGAGCAGTACTTC. It yields the protein CASSQAQGPYEQYF. J is TRBJ2-7 and V is TRBV4-3; D possibly uses TRBD1 or TRBD2 (5 bases each). CDR3 length: 14 residues. V gave up 3 bases and J gave up 2 bases, with 11 bases separating them. In germline, CDR1 is LGHNA, CDR2 YSLEER.

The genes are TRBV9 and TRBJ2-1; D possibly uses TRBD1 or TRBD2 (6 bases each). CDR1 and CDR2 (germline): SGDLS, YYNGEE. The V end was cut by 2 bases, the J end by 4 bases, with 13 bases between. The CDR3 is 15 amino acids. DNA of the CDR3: TGTGCCAGCAGCGTCGGGGGCCTCTCATACAATGAGCAGTTCTTC. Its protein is CASSVGGLSYNEQFF.

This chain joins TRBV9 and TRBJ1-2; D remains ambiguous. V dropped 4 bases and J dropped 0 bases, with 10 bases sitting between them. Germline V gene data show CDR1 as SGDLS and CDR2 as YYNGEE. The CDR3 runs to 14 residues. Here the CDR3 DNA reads TGTGCCAGCAGCCCTCCAACAGCTAACTATGGCTACACCTTC. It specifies CASSPPTANYGYTF.

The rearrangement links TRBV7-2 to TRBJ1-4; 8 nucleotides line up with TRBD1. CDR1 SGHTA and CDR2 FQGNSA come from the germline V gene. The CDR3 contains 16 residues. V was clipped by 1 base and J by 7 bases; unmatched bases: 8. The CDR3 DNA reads TGTGCCAGCAGCTTAGGGGTGCAGGGGGCGCGTGAAAAACTGTTTTTT. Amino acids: CASSLGVQGAREKLFF.

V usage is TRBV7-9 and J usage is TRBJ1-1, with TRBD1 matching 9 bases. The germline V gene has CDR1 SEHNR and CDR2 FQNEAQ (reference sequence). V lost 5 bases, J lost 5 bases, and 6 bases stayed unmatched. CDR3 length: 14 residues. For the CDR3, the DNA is TGTGCCAGCAGCCCGGGACAGGGACAAACTGAAGCTTTCTTT. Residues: CASSPGQGQTEAFF.

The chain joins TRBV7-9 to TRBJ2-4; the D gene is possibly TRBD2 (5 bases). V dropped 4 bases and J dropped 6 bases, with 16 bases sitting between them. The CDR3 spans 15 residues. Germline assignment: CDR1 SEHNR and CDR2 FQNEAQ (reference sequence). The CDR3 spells CASSSTLAYGNIQYF. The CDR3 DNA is TGTGCCAGCAGCTCTACCCTAGCCTACGGAAACATTCAGTACTTC.

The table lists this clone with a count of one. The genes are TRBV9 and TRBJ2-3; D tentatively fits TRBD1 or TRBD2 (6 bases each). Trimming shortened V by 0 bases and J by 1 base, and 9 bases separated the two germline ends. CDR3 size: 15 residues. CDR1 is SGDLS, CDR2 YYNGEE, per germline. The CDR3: CASSVVGGRTDTQYF. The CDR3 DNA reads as TGTGCCAGCAGCGTAGTGGGGGGCCGCACAGATACGCAGTATTTT.

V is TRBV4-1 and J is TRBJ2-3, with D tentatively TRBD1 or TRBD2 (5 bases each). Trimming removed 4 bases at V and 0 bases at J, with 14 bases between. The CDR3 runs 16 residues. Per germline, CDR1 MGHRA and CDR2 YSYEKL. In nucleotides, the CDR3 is TGCGCCAGCAGCCCACGAGGGGTCCCTAGCACAGATACGCAGTATTTT. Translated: CASSPRGVPSTDTQYF.

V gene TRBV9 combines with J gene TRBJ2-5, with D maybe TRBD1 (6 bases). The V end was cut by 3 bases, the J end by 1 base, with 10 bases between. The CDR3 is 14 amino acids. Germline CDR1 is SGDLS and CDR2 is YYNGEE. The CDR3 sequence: CASSGEDSQETQYF. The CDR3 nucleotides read TGTGCCAGCAGCGGAGAGGACAGCCAAGAGACCCAGTACTTC.

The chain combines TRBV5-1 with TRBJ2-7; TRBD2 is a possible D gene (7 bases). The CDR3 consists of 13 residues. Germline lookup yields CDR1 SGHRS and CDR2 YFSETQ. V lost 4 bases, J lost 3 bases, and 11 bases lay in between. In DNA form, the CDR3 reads TGCGCCAGCAGCCCGAGGGGGGGCTACGAGCAGTACTTC. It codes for CASSPRGGYEQYF.

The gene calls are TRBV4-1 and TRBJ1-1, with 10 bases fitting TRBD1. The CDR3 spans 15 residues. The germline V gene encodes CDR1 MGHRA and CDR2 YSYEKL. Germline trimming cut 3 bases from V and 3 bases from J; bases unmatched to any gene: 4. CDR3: CASSQLDRGYTEAFF. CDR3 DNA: TGCGCCAGCAGCCAGCTGGACAGGGGGTACACTGAAGCTTTCTTT.

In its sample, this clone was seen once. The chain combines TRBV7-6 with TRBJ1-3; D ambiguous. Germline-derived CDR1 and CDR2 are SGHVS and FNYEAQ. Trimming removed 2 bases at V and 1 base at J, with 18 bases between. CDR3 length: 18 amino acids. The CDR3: CASSLNPALGQSGNTIYF. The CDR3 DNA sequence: TGTGCCAGCAGCTTAAACCCGGCGTTAGGGCAGTCTGGAAACACCATATATTTT.

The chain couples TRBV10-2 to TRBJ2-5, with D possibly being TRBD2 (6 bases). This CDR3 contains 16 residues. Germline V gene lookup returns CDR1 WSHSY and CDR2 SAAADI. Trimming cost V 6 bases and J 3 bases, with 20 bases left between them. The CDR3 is CASSVTPGVPEETQYF. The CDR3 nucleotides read TGCGCCAGCAGCGTCACTCCGGGGGTACCCGAAGAGACCCAGTACTTC.

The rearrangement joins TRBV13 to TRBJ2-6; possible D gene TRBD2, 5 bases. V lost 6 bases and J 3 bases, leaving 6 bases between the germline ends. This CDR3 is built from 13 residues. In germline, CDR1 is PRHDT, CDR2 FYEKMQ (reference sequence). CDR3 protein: CASRGSGANVLTF. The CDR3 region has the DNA TGTGCCAGCAGGGGGAGTGGGGCCAACGTCCTGACTTTC.

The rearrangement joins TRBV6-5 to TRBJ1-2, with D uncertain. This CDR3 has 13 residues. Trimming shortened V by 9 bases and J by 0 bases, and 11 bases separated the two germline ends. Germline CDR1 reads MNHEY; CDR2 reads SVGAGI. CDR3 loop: CASRDGPNYGYTF. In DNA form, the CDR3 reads TGTGCCAGTCGAGACGGACCTAACTATGGCTACACCTTC.

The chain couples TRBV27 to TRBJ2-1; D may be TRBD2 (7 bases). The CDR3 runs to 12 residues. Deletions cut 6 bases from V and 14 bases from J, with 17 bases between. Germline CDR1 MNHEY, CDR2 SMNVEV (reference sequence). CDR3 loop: CASRGGGLPEFF. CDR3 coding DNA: TGTGCCAGCAGGGGAGGGGGATTGCCGGAGTTCTTC.

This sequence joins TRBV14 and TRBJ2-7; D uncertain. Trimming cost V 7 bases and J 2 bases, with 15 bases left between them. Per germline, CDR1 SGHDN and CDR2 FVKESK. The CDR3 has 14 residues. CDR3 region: CASTSNSRAYEQYF. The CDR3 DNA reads TGTGCCAGCACCTCTAACTCCCGGGCCTACGAGCAGTACTTC.

CDR3 DNA sequence: TGTGCCAGCCGCGGGGCGGGAGGTGTTTACTACGAGCAGTACTTC. As protein: CASRGAGGVYYEQYF. The V and J genes are TRBV27 and TRBJ2-7; 8 nucleotides align to TRBD2. Germline assignment: CDR1 MNHEY and CDR2 SMNVEV (reference sequence). Trimming cost V 8 bases and J 3 bases; bases outside gene matches: 12. There are 15 residues in the CDR3.

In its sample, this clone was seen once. The CDR3 sequence is CASSLPGGSQETQYF. DNA of the CDR3: TGTGCCAGCAGCCTACCTGGGGGGTCCCAAGAGACCCAGTACTTC. The rearrangement joins TRBV7-9 to TRBJ2-5; tentatively, D is TRBD2 (6 bases). This CDR3 has 15 residues. CDR1 is SEHNR, CDR2 FQNEAQ, per germline (reference sequence). V dropped 5 bases and J dropped 1 base, with 14 bases sitting between them.

CDR3 nucleotides: TGTGCCAGCGATCAAACGAGGCAGGGTAGATCCTACGAGCAGTACTTC. This gives the protein CASDQTRQGRSYEQYF. The chain couples TRBV6-6 to TRBJ2-7; TRBD1 is a possible D gene (5 bases). From germline, CDR1 is MNHNY and CDR2 SVGAGI (reference sequence). This CDR3 has 16 residues. V was clipped by 8 bases and J by 1 base, with 21 bases between them.

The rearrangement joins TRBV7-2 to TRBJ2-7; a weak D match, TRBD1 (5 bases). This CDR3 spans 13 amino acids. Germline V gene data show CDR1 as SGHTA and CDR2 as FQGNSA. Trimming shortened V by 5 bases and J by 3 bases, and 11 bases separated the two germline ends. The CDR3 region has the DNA TGTGCCAGCAGCCTGACACAGGACTACGAGCAGTACTTC. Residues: CASSLTQDYEQYF.

The CDR3 DNA reads TGTGCCAGCGGGACCGTTGGGGGCCGTTACTATGGCTACACCTTC. Its translation: CASGTVGGRYYGYTF. The rearrangement joins TRBV6-5 to TRBJ1-2; TRBD1 is a possible D gene (6 bases). Trimming left V 8 bases short and J 3 bases short, with 19 bases between. The CDR3 loop spans 15 amino acids. In germline, CDR1 is MNHEY, CDR2 SVGAGI.

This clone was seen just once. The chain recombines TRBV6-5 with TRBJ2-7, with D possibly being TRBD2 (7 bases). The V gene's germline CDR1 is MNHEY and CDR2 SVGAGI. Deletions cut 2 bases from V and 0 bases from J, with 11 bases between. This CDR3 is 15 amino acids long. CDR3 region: CASSYRGGGSYEQYF. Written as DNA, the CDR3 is TGTGCCAGCAGTTACAGGGGGGGAGGCTCCTACGAGCAGTACTTC.

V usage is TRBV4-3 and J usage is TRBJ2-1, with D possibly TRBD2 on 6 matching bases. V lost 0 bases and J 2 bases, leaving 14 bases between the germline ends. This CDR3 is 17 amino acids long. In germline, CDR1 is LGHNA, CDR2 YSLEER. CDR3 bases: TGCGCCAGCAGCCAAGATGAGGGCGGGGTCCCCTACAATGAGCAGTTCTTC. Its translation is CASSQDEGGVPYNEQFF.

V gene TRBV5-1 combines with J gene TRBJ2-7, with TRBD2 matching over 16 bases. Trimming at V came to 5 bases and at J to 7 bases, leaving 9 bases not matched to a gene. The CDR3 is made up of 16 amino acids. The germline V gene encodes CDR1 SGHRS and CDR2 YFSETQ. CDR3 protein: CASRRGTSGGAREQYF. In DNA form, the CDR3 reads TGCGCCAGCAGACGCGGGACTAGCGGGGGGGCGCGGGAGCAGTACTTC.

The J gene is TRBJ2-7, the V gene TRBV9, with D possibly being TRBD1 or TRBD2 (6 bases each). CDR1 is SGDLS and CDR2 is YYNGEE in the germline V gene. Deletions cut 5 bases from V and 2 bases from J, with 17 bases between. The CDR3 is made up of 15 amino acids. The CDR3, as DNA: TGTGCCAGCAGTTCGAGCCCGGGGGCTACCTACGAGCAGTACTTC. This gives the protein CASSSSPGATYEQYF.

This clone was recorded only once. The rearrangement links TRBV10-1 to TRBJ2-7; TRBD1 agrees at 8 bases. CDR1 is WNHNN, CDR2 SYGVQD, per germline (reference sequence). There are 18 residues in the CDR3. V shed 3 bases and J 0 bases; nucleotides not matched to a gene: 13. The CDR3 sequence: CASSERPGVGTGSYEQYF. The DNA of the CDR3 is TGCGCCAGCAGTGAAAGGCCGGGTGTGGGGACAGGCTCCTACGAGCAGTACTTC.

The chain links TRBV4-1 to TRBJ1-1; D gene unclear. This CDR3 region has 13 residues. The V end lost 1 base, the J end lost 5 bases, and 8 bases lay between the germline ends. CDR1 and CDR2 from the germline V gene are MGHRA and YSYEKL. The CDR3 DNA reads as TGCGCCAGCAGCCAAGGGGGTCAGACTGAAGCTTTCTTT. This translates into CASSQGGQTEAFF.